These 18 T cell receptor beta chains were sequenced from one sample in a study of CD4 T cells in relation to SARS-CoV-2 and coronaviruses. Produced via immunoSEQ multiplex PCR; TCRdb's table is partial and in-frame only. The sample lists around 37,000 clones, 70% to 90% occurring once. Sequencing was performed on memory CD4+ T cells from PBMCs. Receptors were obtained from an adult with COVID-19.

The rearrangement uses TRBV5-1 and TRBJ2-3, with 8 bases fitting TRBD1. This CDR3 has 15 residues. The V gene's germline CDR1 is SGHRS and CDR2 YFSETQ. J gave up 0 bases and V 4 bases, and 4 bases lay outside the gene matches. The CDR3 sequence: CASSGQGTSTDTQYF. DNA of the CDR3: TGCGCCAGCAGCGGACAGGGAACTAGCACAGATACGCAGTATTTT.

The J gene is TRBJ1-5, the V gene TRBV18; TRBD1 is a possible D gene (6 bases). Germline lookup yields CDR1 KGHSH and CDR2 LQKENI. CDR3 length: 15 residues. The germline V and J ends were trimmed by 3 bases and 1 base, with 10 bases remaining between them. DNA of the CDR3: TGTGCCAGCTCACCGATACAGGGAAGCAATCAGCCCCAGCATTTT. This sequence encodes CASSPIQGSNQPQHF.

V is TRBV9 and J is TRBJ2-3; tentative D call: TRBD2 (6 bases). Trimming stripped 1 base from V and 2 bases from J, with 11 bases between. The germline CDR1 and CDR2 sequences are SGDLS and YYNGEE. The CDR3 loop spans 15 amino acids. As DNA, the CDR3 is TGTGCCAGCAGCGTATCGGCGGGATCCACAGATACGCAGTATTTT. Translation gives CASSVSAGSTDTQYF.

In this sample, this clone turned up once. This chain links TRBV19 with TRBJ1-2, with D possibly matching TRBD1 (6 bases). The CDR3 is 13 residues long. V was shortened by 7 bases and J by 8 bases, with 17 bases between the two germline ends. Germline values: CDR1 LNHDA, CDR2 SQIVND (reference sequence). The CDR3 DNA follows: TGTGCCAGTACAGGGGCGGCCGGGTACGGCTACACCTTC. Translated, it gives CASTGAAGYGYTF.

The chain employs TRBV7-2 and TRBJ2-2; D may be TRBD2 (6 bases). The germline V gene encodes CDR1 SGHTA and CDR2 FQGNSA. This CDR3 has 16 residues. Trimming left V 1 base short and J 2 bases short, with 11 bases between. The CDR3 region has the DNA TGTGCCAGCAGCTTAGGGCCAGCGGGTAACACCGGGGAGCTGTTTTTT. Residues: CASSLGPAGNTGELFF. The whole variable domain, filled in from reference TRBV7-2 and TRBJ2-2, reads GAGVSQSPSNKVTEKGKDVELRCDPISGHTALYWYRQSLGQGLEFLIYFQGNSAPDKSGLPSDRFSAERTGGSVSTLTIQRTQQEDSAVYLCASSLGPAGNTGELFFGEGSRLTVL.

This rearrangement joins TRBV11-2 to TRBJ2-5; the match to TRBD1 covers 9 bases. CDR1 is SGHAT, CDR2 FQNNGV, per germline. This CDR3 has 14 residues. The V segment lost 6 bases and the J segment 4 bases; nucleotides outside the gene matches: 6. As DNA, the CDR3 is TGTGCCAGCAGTTGGGACAGGGTTATAGAGACCCAGTACTTC. Residues: CASSWDRVIETQYF.

The rearrangement joins TRBV9 to TRBJ2-3; 7 bases agree with TRBD2. Trimming took 3 bases from V and 1 from J; bases not matched to a gene: 14. This CDR3 spans 18 amino acids. Germline V gene lookup returns CDR1 SGDLS and CDR2 YYNGEE. The CDR3 DNA reads as TGTGCCAGCAGCGCCCCCCGAGGTGGGACTACACGCACAGATACGCAGTATTTT. Amino acids: CASSAPRGGTTRTDTQYF.

The rearrangement joins TRBV7-2 to TRBJ2-1; D tentatively fits TRBD1 or TRBD2 (5 bases each). The germline gives CDR1 SGHTA, CDR2 FQGNSA. Deletions cut 2 bases from V and 9 bases from J, with 11 bases between. This CDR3 spans 13 amino acids. The CDR3 loop is CASSLSRGREQFF. The CDR3 DNA reads as TGTGCCAGCAGCTTATCGAGGGGACGTGAGCAGTTCTTC.

Here the CDR3 reads CASESPGGRDRVAAFF. The CDR3 nucleotides are TGTGCCAGTGAATCACCGGGGGGCCGGGACAGGGTTGCAGCTTTCTTT. V usage is TRBV19 and J usage is TRBJ1-1, with 9 nucleotides matching TRBD1. The ends lost 8 bases at V and 10 bases at J; junction bases unmatched: 20. The CDR3 contains 16 residues. CDR1 and CDR2 from the germline V gene are LNHDA and SQIVND (reference sequence).

The CDR3 here is CAIKTRTGAVEAFF. The CDR3 coding sequence is TGTGCCATCAAAACCCGGACGGGTGCAGTTGAAGCTTTCTTT. This chain uses TRBV10-3 with TRBJ1-1; D gene uncertain. CDR3 length: 14 amino acids. Germline loops: CDR1 ENHRY, CDR2 SYGVKD. The V gene lost 7 bases and the J gene lost 7 bases, with 19 bases spanning the gap.

The chain employs TRBV28 and TRBJ1-4; no firm D call. Trimming removed 5 bases at V and 8 bases at J, with 15 bases between. Per the germline V gene, CDR1 is MDHEN and CDR2 is SYDVKM. The CDR3 covers 14 residues. In DNA, the CDR3 is TGTGCCAGCAGTCCACTGGGAGGACCCGAAAAACTGTTTTTT. Translated, it gives CASSPLGGPEKLFF.

This chain connects TRBV28 to TRBJ2-3; D may be TRBD1 or TRBD2 (5 bases each). With 8 bases removed from V and 2 bases from J, the gap between germline ends came to 17 bases. Germline loops: CDR1 MDHEN, CDR2 SYDVKM. The CDR3 is 15 amino acids. The DNA of the CDR3 is TGTGCCAGCCTTAATTTTCCGGGGCCCACAGATACGCAGTATTTT. It yields the protein CASLNFPGPTDTQYF.

The chain carries TRBV2 and TRBJ1-6; D is unclear. The length of the CDR3 is 13 residues. The V end was cut by 6 bases, the J end by 7 bases, with 10 bases between. CDR1 SNHLY and CDR2 FYNNEI come from the germline V gene. Here the CDR3 reads CASREAPNSPLHF. In DNA, the CDR3 is TGTGCCAGCAGAGAGGCCCCGAATTCACCCCTCCACTTT.

The chain combines TRBV18 with TRBJ2-3; D remains unclear. The CDR3 has 14 amino acids. V was cut by 3 bases and J by 0 bases, with 7 bases left in between. Germline CDR1 is KGHSH and CDR2 is LQKENI. CDR3 loop: CASSPSASTDTQYF. CDR3 nucleotides: TGTGCCAGCTCACCCTCGGCTAGCACAGATACGCAGTATTTT.

This sequence joins TRBV7-7 and TRBJ2-6, with a weak D call TRBD2 (5 bases). The CDR3 has 19 residues. Germline values: CDR1 SSHAT, CDR2 FNYEAQ (reference sequence). The CDR3 nucleotides are TGTGCTAGCGCTAGTCAGCTTGTCCCGAAGCAAGCTGGGGCCAACGTCCTGACTTTC. Its translation is CASASQLVPKQAGANVLTF.

This clone has a handful of counts. The chain recombines TRBV18 with TRBJ2-2; possibly TRBD1 or TRBD2 for D (7 bases each). CDR3 length: 15 amino acids. Germline V gene sequence: CDR1 KGHSH, CDR2 LQKENI. V lost 3 bases and J lost 8, with 16 bases in between. In DNA, the CDR3 is TGTGCCAGCTCACCCAGGGGGGGGATCAGAGGGGAGCTGTTTTTT. Its translation is CASSPRGGIRGELFF.

This rearrangement joins TRBV13 to TRBJ2-7; 7 bases are shared with TRBD1. CDR3 length: 13 amino acids. Germline values: CDR1 PRHDT, CDR2 FYEKMQ (reference sequence). V trimming: 6 bases; J trimming: 3 bases; junction bases outside the gene matches: 5. The CDR3 DNA sequence: TGTGCCAGCAGATCTACAGGGGACTACGAGCAGTACTTC. Encoded protein: CASRSTGDYEQYF.

This chain links TRBV27 with TRBJ1-5; maybe TRBD1 (5 bases). With 8 bases removed from V and 0 bases from J, the gap between germline ends came to 14 bases. The CDR3 is 15 amino acids. Germline assignment: CDR1 MNHEY and CDR2 SMNVEV (reference sequence). The CDR3 protein is CASASRGNSNQPQHF. In nucleotides, the CDR3 is TGTGCCAGCGCGTCGAGGGGTAATAGCAATCAGCCCCAGCATTTT.